What follows is one T cell receptor (beta chain) and its context. This specimen belongs to a study of shared clonotypes between healthy human individuals. The assay was carried out at the deep level. The protocol was immunoSEQ multiplex PCR, while the TCRdb copy is restricted to in-frame clones and leaves out a portion. The data hold around 1.9 million clones, with about 93% observed a single time. Terminally differentiated effector memory CD45RA+ cells were excluded by CCR7 positive selection of CD45RO-negative cells. V was pared by 5 bases and J by 9 bases, with 14 bases between. The CDR3 covers 13 residues. The germline CDR1 and CDR2 sequences are PRHDT and FYEKMQ (reference sequence).

The V call is TRBV13, the J call TRBJ2-1; D uncertain. This sequence was found in a man younger than 35 in good health. Some clones in this sample may be carry-over from other donors' samples. Sequencing input: naive CD8+ T cells from PBMCs. This CDR3 is CASSATIIGEQFF. The CDR3 DNA is TGTGCCAGCAGCGCGACCATAATCGGTGAGCAGTTCTTC.